The 26 T cell receptor beta chains presented below share a single source sample, sequenced in a study of blood T cell repertoires in COVID-19. Repertoires were generated with immunoSEQ multiplex PCR, while TCRdb's copy carries only in-frame clones and drops some. The table lists 350,000 to 400,000 clones, roughly nine tenths of them singletons, with approximately 1% in the top ten. The sequencing sample was made of PBMCs or T cells enriched from blood (not recorded which). The receptor set was obtained from a man in his late teens or twenties who had recovered from COVID-19.

Only a few counts were recorded for this clone. The genes are TRBV12-5 and TRBJ2-5; 7 bases fit TRBD2. The trim removed 5 bases at V and 5 bases at J, leaving 8 bases unmatched. Germline assignment: CDR1 LGHNT and CDR2 FRNRAP. The CDR3 length is 14 residues. CDR3 sequence (DNA): TGTGCTAGTGGTATTGCGGGGGTTTCGGAGACCCAGTACTTC. Translated, it gives CASGIAGVSETQYF.

V is TRBV12-3 or TRBV12-4 and J is TRBJ1-1; D gene unclear. The CDR3 totals 13 residues. V lost 5 bases and J 1 base, leaving 8 bases between the germline ends. CDR3 protein: CASSANRNTEAFF. The CDR3 nucleotides are TGTGCCAGCAGTGCAAACAGGAACACTGAAGCTTTCTTT.

The chain joins TRBV6-5 to TRBJ1-2; D is unresolved. The CDR3 covers 12 residues. CDR1 MNHEY and CDR2 SVGAGI come from the germline V gene. V was clipped by 4 bases and J by 5 bases, with 8 bases between them. The CDR3 here is CASSSDIYGYTF. The CDR3 DNA sequence: TGTGCCAGCAGTTCTGACATTTATGGCTACACCTTC.

V and J are TRBV29-1 and TRBJ2-1; TRBD1 matches 8 bases. With 4 bases clipped from V and 6 bases from J, the junction kept 2 bases outside the gene matches. This CDR3 has 12 residues. The germline CDR1 and CDR2 sequences are SQVTM and ANQGSEA. The CDR3 nucleotides read TGCAGCGTTGCAGGACAGGGCAATGAGCAGTTCTTC. This gives the protein CSVAGQGNEQFF.

The chain carries TRBV11-2 and TRBJ1-6; TRBD1 is a possible D gene (5 bases). This CDR3 contains 18 residues. Germline V gene data show CDR1 as SGHAT and CDR2 as FQNNGV. The V and J ends lost 1 base and 10 bases respectively, with 23 bases between them. Here the CDR3 DNA reads TGTGCCAGCAGCTTAGCCCCGCGCGGCGGGGCAGAAAGGTCACCCCTCCACTTT. It translates to CASSLAPRGGAERSPLHF.

Turning to this clone: Distinct nucleotide sequences in the sample also encode this CDR3. The chain employs TRBV28 and TRBJ2-5; D unresolved. V lost 6 bases and J lost 5, with 7 bases in between. Looked up from germline, CDR1 is MDHEN and CDR2 is SYDVKM. The CDR3 runs 11 residues. CDR3: CASSPRETQYF. CDR3 DNA: TGTGCCAGCAGCCCGAGGGAGACCCAGTACTTC.

The chain has TRBV6-5 and TRBJ1-5; TRBD1 agrees at 7 bases. V gave up 10 bases and J gave up 5 bases; unmatched junction bases: 8. CDR3 length: 13 residues. In germline, CDR1 is MNHEY, CDR2 SVGAGI. This CDR3 is CATIPTGYQPQHF. The CDR3 DNA follows: TGTGCCACAATCCCGACAGGGTATCAGCCCCAGCATTTT.

This sequence joins TRBV19 and TRBJ2-5, with TRBD2 identical over 8 bases. Trimming at V came to 4 bases and at J to 0 bases, leaving 7 bases not matched to a gene. Germline CDR1 LNHDA, CDR2 SQIVND (reference sequence). The CDR3 is made up of 16 amino acids. The CDR3 nucleotides are TGTGCCAGTAGTAGGCGACTAGCGCAGTACCAAGAGACCCAGTACTTC. Its protein product is CASSRRLAQYQETQYF.

The DNA for the CDR3 is TGTGCCAGCTCACCAGTCCTAGCGGGAGGACCCAATGAGCAGTTCTTC. Amino acids: CASSPVLAGGPNEQFF. The chain employs TRBV18 and TRBJ2-1; 11 bases align to TRBD2. J lost 6 bases, V lost 2 bases, and 6 bases had no gene match. The CDR3 runs to 16 residues. Germline V lookup: CDR1 KGHSH, CDR2 LQKENI.

The rearrangement links TRBV11-2 to TRBJ2-7; the match to TRBD1 covers 8 bases. Germline assignment: CDR1 SGHAT and CDR2 FQNNGV. V shed 5 bases, J shed 2 bases, and the junction held 5 bases outside the gene matches. This CDR3 has 14 amino acids. CDR3 residues: CASSQDRGTYEQYF. DNA for the CDR3: TGTGCCAGCAGCCAAGACAGGGGTACCTACGAGCAGTACTTC.

This clone occurred once. The chain is built from TRBV29-1 and TRBJ1-2; D unclear. V lost 5 bases and J 7 bases, leaving 17 bases between the germline ends. CDR3 size: 13 residues. The germline V gene has CDR1 SQVTM and CDR2 ANQGSEA. The DNA for the CDR3 is TGCAGCGTTCGGACTCAGGCCTCGCCTGGCTACACCTTC. Protein product: CSVRTQASPGYTF.

This sequence joins TRBV7-2 and TRBJ2-3; a weak D match, TRBD2 (6 bases). Germline V CDR1 and CDR2: SGHTA, FQGNSA. Deletions cut 4 bases from V and 2 bases from J, with 16 bases between. This CDR3 contains 16 residues. The CDR3 loop is CASSSGLAIYTDTQYF. CDR3 bases: TGTGCCAGCAGCTCTGGCCTAGCGATCTACACAGATACGCAGTATTTT.

This chain connects TRBV9 to TRBJ1-2; maybe TRBD1 (5 bases). This CDR3 contains 14 residues. Between the trimmed V and J ends, which lost 0 bases and 4 bases, there was a span of 10 bases. In germline, CDR1 is SGDLS, CDR2 YYNGEE. The CDR3 sequence: CASSVDQGPYGYTF. The DNA for the CDR3 is TGTGCCAGCAGCGTAGACCAGGGCCCCTATGGCTACACCTTC.

V is TRBV7-9 and J is TRBJ1-1, with 10 bases aligning to TRBD1. V was clipped by 1 base and J by 5 bases; unmatched bases: 10. Germline V lookup: CDR1 SEHNR, CDR2 FQNEAQ (reference sequence). The CDR3 has 17 residues. This CDR3 reads CASSLGIDRGQGTEAFF. In DNA form, the CDR3 reads TGTGCCAGCAGCTTAGGGATAGACAGGGGGCAAGGAACTGAAGCTTTCTTT. Using reference TRBV7-9 and TRBJ1-1 for the parts outside the CDR3, the full variable domain is DTGVSQNPRHKITKRGQNVTFRCDPISEHNRLYWYRQTLGQGPEFLTYFQNEAQLEKSRLLSDRFSAERPKGSFSTLEIQRTEQGDSAMYLCASSLGIDRGQGTEAFFGQGTRLTVV.

This clone was found once. Other nucleotide sequences in the sample specify the same CDR3. The chain uses TRBV7-9 and TRBJ2-2; no firm D call. CDR1 is SEHNR, CDR2 FQNEAQ, per germline (reference sequence). The CDR3 covers 17 residues. Trimming stripped 4 bases from V and 0 bases from J, with 15 bases between. The DNA for the CDR3 is TGTGCCAGCAGCTCTCCCCCAGGTGGAACGAACACCGGGGAGCTGTTTTTT. Its protein is CASSSPPGGTNTGELFF.

The V call is TRBV6-2 or TRBV6-3, the J call TRBJ2-5, with 10 nucleotides matching TRBD2. The V and J ends lost 0 bases and 0 bases, in that order; junction bases with no gene match: 7. From germline, CDR1 is MNHEY and CDR2 SVGEGT. The CDR3 totals 18 residues. CDR3 loop: CASSYSLTSGLHQETQYF. CDR3 in DNA: TGTGCCAGCAGTTACTCGCTGACTAGCGGGCTACACCAAGAGACCCAGTACTTC.

The chain combines TRBV5-1 with TRBJ1-2; TRBD1 agrees at 8 bases. V trimming: 1 base; J trimming: 3 bases; junction bases outside the gene matches: 2. The CDR3 runs to 14 residues. Germline lookup yields CDR1 SGHRS and CDR2 YFSETQ. The CDR3 DNA sequence: TGCGCCAGCAGCTTGCAGGGGGCGGACTATGGCTACACCTTC. This sequence encodes CASSLQGADYGYTF.

The CDR3 coding sequence is TGCGCCAGCAGCTTGGAGGGACAGGAAGGCTATGGCTACACCTTC. It yields the protein CASSLEGQEGYGYTF. V usage is TRBV5-1 and J usage is TRBJ1-2, with 8 bases fitting TRBD1. The CDR3 has 15 residues. V was pared by 0 bases and J by 4 bases, with 5 bases of the junction left unmatched. Germline values: CDR1 SGHRS, CDR2 YFSETQ.

The rearrangement uses TRBV25-1 and TRBJ1-6; D possibly corresponds to TRBD1 (6 bases). The germline CDR1 and CDR2 sequences are MGHDK and SYGVNS. The CDR3 contains 14 residues. V lost 8 bases and J 9 bases, leaving 17 bases between the germline ends. CDR3 sequence (DNA): TGTGCCAGCTTTCAGAACAGGGAAAGTTCACCCCTCCACTTT. Protein sequence: CASFQNRESSPLHF. Together with reference TRBV25-1 and TRBJ1-6, the CDR3 gives the full variable domain: EADIYQTPRYLVIGTGKKITLECSQTMGHDKMYWYQQDPGMELHLIHYSYGVNSTEKGDLSSESTVSRIRTEHFPLTLESARPSHTSQYLCASFQNRESSPLHFGNGTRLTVT.

This chain links TRBV10-3 with TRBJ2-5; 8 bases match TRBD2. Germline V gene lookup returns CDR1 ENHRY and CDR2 SYGVKD. The CDR3 runs 13 residues. After removal of 6 bases from V and 4 bases from J, the junction contained 4 bases not matched to a gene. In nucleotides, the CDR3 is TGTGCCATCAGGGTTAGCGGGGTAGAGACCCAGTACTTC. Encoded protein: CAIRVSGVETQYF.

The gene calls are TRBV28 and TRBJ2-7; 7 bases are a match to TRBD2. The germline CDR1 and CDR2 sequences are MDHEN and SYDVKM. The CDR3 spans 14 residues. Trimming cost V 2 bases and J 0 bases; bases outside gene matches: 1. Here the CDR3 reads CASSLGGGSYEQYF. For the CDR3, the DNA is TGTGCCAGCAGTTTAGGGGGGGGCTCCTACGAGCAGTACTTC.

This clone was counted only a few times. The chain combines TRBV9 with TRBJ1-6, with 7 nucleotides matching TRBD1. Trimming took 4 bases from V and 5 from J; bases not matched to a gene: 6. The CDR3 is made up of 15 amino acids. Germline assignment: CDR1 SGDLS and CDR2 YYNGEE. The CDR3 loop reads CASSPRGFDNSPLHF. The CDR3 DNA reads TGTGCCAGCAGCCCCAGGGGGTTTGATAATTCACCCCTCCACTTT.

The chain employs TRBV19 and TRBJ1-1; D is perhaps TRBD1 (5 bases). V gave up 3 bases and J gave up 0 bases, with 14 bases separating them. Germline V CDR1 and CDR2: LNHDA, SQIVND (reference sequence). This CDR3 spans 16 amino acids. In DNA form, the CDR3 reads TGTGCCAGTAGTATTAATACAGGCGCCATGAACACTGAAGCTTTCTTT. It encodes CASSINTGAMNTEAFF. Supplemented by reference TRBV19 and TRBJ1-1, the full variable domain reads DGGITQSPKYLFRKEGQNVTLSCEQNLNHDAMYWYRQDPGQGLRLIYYSQIVNDFQKGDIAEGYSVSREKKESFPLTVTSAQKNPTAFYLCASSINTGAMNTEAFFGQGTRLTVV.

V and J are TRBV19 and TRBJ1-2, with 7 bases identical to TRBD1. V shed 7 bases and J 4 bases; nucleotides not matched to a gene: 9. The length of the CDR3 is 14 residues. Germline V gene sequence: CDR1 LNHDA, CDR2 SQIVND (reference sequence). As DNA, the CDR3 is TGTGCCAGTAAAACGGCAGGGGGTAGCTATGGCTACACCTTC. Residues: CASKTAGGSYGYTF.

The chain links TRBV7-8 to TRBJ2-1, with 10 bases aligning to TRBD1. This CDR3 has 15 residues. After removal of 4 bases from V and 8 bases from J, the junction contained 8 bases not matched to a gene. Germline V gene lookup returns CDR1 SGHVS and CDR2 FQNEAQ. CDR3 nucleotide sequence: TGTGCCAGCAGCTCATCCGGGACAGGGGACGATGAGCAGTTCTTC. It codes for CASSSSGTGDDEQFF.

The chain is built from TRBV28 and TRBJ2-7, with 7 bases identical to TRBD2. V shed 7 bases and J 0 bases; nucleotides not matched to a gene: 3. CDR3 size: 13 residues. Germline V gene data show CDR1 as MDHEN and CDR2 as SYDVKM. The CDR3 loop is CASKAGPSYEQYF. The CDR3 DNA follows: TGTGCCAGCAAAGCGGGACCCTCCTACGAGCAGTACTTC.